The subject of this entry is one TCR beta chain. What it binds is not known. The ends were cut back, 4 bases at V and 3 bases at J, with 12 bases in the middle. CDR3 length: 15 amino acids. The germline gives CDR1 MNHEY, CDR2 SVGAGI. The treatment was: around 19 received Ad26.COV2.S at low or high dose, single or two shots; a few received placebo; per-sample allocation not given. Each sample was drawn 63 days after the first injection (of vaccine or placebo). Donation was by an adult aged 18-55 years who was in Boston. Libraries were prepared by immunoSEQ multiplex PCR; TCRdb keeps only in-frame clonotypes and omits some of them. This sample has roughly 700,000 clones, with more than 70% found just once. This sample was included in a study of Ad26.COV2.S vaccination and SARS-CoV-2 variants. Study context: The Ad26.COV2.S arm of the COV1001 trial was where the donor was placed. General study results and limits: Vaccine and placebo recipients had similar non-spike TCR breadth.

The specimen comprised peripheral blood, sampled in a trial of Ad26.COV2.S vaccine versus placebo. This chain joins TRBV6-5 and TRBJ1-4, with unresolved D. The sequence was collected from a person aged 18-65 years who received the Ad26.COV2.S COVID-19 vaccine or a placebo. CDR3 sequence (DNA): TGTGCCAGCAGTTTCGGACCGTTGGCTAATGAAAAACTGTTTTTT. It codes for CASSFGPLANEKLFF.